This T cell receptor (beta chain) emerged from a study of control samples from healthy donors and cancer patients. Trimming shortened V by 3 bases and J by 3 bases, and 8 bases separated the two germline ends. The germline CDR1 and CDR2 sequences are SNHLY and FYNNEI. This CDR3 region has 13 residues. Clones were sequenced by immunoSEQ multiplex PCR, and TCRdb holds only the in-frame ones, with some missing. The sample lists roughly 130,000 clones, under 95% occurring once. The receptor was derived from a man in his late teens or twenties in good health. The sequenced sample was blood. V is TRBV2 and J is TRBJ2-5; maybe TRBD2 (6 bases). The DNA of the CDR3 is TGTGCCAGCAGTGATTGGGGGGAAGAGACCCAGTACTTC. Translation gives CASSDWGEETQYF.